Shown below are 20 T cell receptor beta chains from a single sample sequenced in a study of PD-1 blockade in classical Hodgkin lymphoma. Profiled with immunoSEQ multiplex PCR; TCRdb holds only in-frame clones, not every one. This sample has over 25,000 clones; around four fifths occur once, and the top ten carry around 23%. The patients all showed relapse after autologous stem cell transplantation, while their brentuximab vedotin exposure varied. Sample: peripheral blood mononuclear cells (PBMCs), taken before the second cycle of nivolumab. Source of these receptors: a human donor with classical Hodgkin lymphoma.

The rearrangement uses TRBV5-4 and TRBJ2-3; TRBD2 matches 8 bases. CDR3 length equals 14 residues. Germline loops: CDR1 SGHNT, CDR2 YYREEE (reference sequence). Trimming removed 2 bases from V and 4 bases from J; junction bases left unmatched: 3. In DNA, the CDR3 is TGTGCCAGCAGCTTTAGCGGGAACTCAGATACGCAGTATTTT. It encodes CASSFSGNSDTQYF.

The J gene is TRBJ1-1, the V gene TRBV10-2; D ambiguous. In germline, CDR1 is WSHSY, CDR2 SAAADI. The CDR3 totals 12 residues. V lost 6 bases, J lost 1 base, and 6 bases lay in between. CDR3 amino acids: CASSGGNTEAFF. DNA of the CDR3: TGCGCCAGCAGCGGAGGGAACACTGAAGCTTTCTTT.

V usage is TRBV11-3 and J usage is TRBJ2-7, with 7 bases matching TRBD1. With V trimmed by 5 bases and J by 6 bases, 7 bases remained unmatched. There are 13 residues in the CDR3. Looked up from germline, CDR1 is SGHNT and CDR2 is YENEEA. The CDR3 DNA follows: TGTGCCAGCAGCGAAACAGGGGTAAGCGAGCAGTACGTC. As protein: CASSETGVSEQYV.

The chain links TRBV20-1 to TRBJ1-2; D gene ambiguous. This CDR3 region has 11 residues. V lost 6 bases, J lost 8 bases, and 13 bases lay in between. Germline assignment: CDR1 DFQATT and CDR2 SNEGSKA (reference sequence). CDR3 protein: CSASSDFGYTF. For the CDR3, the DNA is TGCAGTGCCTCATCTGATTTCGGCTACACCTTC.

The chain couples TRBV7-2 to TRBJ1-5; D is undetermined. V was shortened by 1 base and J by 0 bases, with 4 bases between the two germline ends. The CDR3 runs 14 residues. Germline V gene data show CDR1 as SGHTA and CDR2 as FQGNSA. The CDR3 is CASSLVPSNQPQHF. Written as DNA, the CDR3 is TGTGCCAGCAGCTTAGTCCCTAGCAATCAGCCCCAGCATTTT.

This chain joins TRBV28 and TRBJ2-3; the D is unclear. V dropped 2 bases and J dropped 3 bases, with 3 bases sitting between them. This CDR3 is built from 12 residues. Germline CDR1 reads MDHEN; CDR2 reads SYDVKM. This CDR3 is CASSLPTDTQYF. Written as DNA, the CDR3 is TGTGCCAGCAGTTTACCTACAGATACGCAGTATTTT.

The rearrangement joins TRBV15 to TRBJ1-2, with TRBD1 identical over 7 bases. CDR3 length: 15 amino acids. Per germline, CDR1 LNHNV and CDR2 YYDKDF (reference sequence). Trimming took 7 bases from V and 5 from J; bases not matched to a gene: 13. The CDR3 bases are TGTGCCACCACACCGCGGGCAGGGGGAGAATATGGCTACACCTTC. It translates to CATTPRAGGEYGYTF.

V usage is TRBV21-1 and J usage is TRBJ1-1; the table's D gene call, TRBD1, was not cross checked with the DNA. TRBV21-1 corresponds to a pseudogene. The CDR3 is 14 amino acids. CDR3 nucleotide sequence: TGTGCCAGCAGCACCGGGACAGGCTTTAATGAAGCTTTCTTT. It is translated as CASSTGTGFNEAFF.

The chain combines TRBV28 with TRBJ1-5, with no clear D. The CDR3 length is 16 residues. V shed 2 bases and J shed 1 base, with 12 bases lying between them. Germline values: CDR1 MDHEN, CDR2 SYDVKM. Written as DNA, the CDR3 is TGTGCCAGCAGTTTAGACGGCCCCTTGAGCAATCAGCCCCAGCATTTT. Translation: CASSLDGPLSNQPQHF.

V usage is TRBV6-1 and J usage is TRBJ1-2, with 8 bases fitting TRBD1. V dropped 11 bases and J dropped 8; count of bases not matched to a gene: 10. Germline V lookup: CDR1 MNHNS, CDR2 SASEGT. The CDR3 is 12 amino acids. CDR3 protein: CAAWTGQLGYTF. The CDR3 coding sequence is TGTGCCGCTTGGACAGGGCAGTTGGGCTACACCTTC.

The J gene is TRBJ1-2, the V gene TRBV18; D not certain. Per the germline V gene, CDR1 is KGHSH and CDR2 is LQKENI. The CDR3 extends over 14 amino acids. The V and J ends lost 0 bases and 8 bases respectively, with 13 bases between them. The CDR3 is CASSPPPPPRGYTF. CDR3 nucleotides: TGTGCCAGCTCACCACCGCCCCCACCCCGGGGCTACACCTTC. Filled out from reference TRBV18 and TRBJ1-2, the complete variable domain reads NAGVMQNPRHLVRRRGQEARLRCSPMKGHSHVYWYRQLPEEGLKFMVYLQKENIIDESGMPKERFSAEFPKEGPSILRIQQVVRGDSAAYFCASSPPPPPRGYTFGSGTRLTVV.

This rearrangement joins TRBV2 to TRBJ1-1; D possibly corresponds to TRBD1 (5 bases). The CDR3 spans 17 residues. The germline V gene encodes CDR1 SNHLY and CDR2 FYNNEI. V was pared by 1 base and J by 4 bases, with 19 bases between. In DNA, the CDR3 is TGTGCCAGCAGTGAAGGAGATCTACCAACTGGGGGCACTGAAGCTTTCTTT. This codes for CASSEGDLPTGGTEAFF.

This chain joins TRBV28 and TRBJ2-5; a weak D match, TRBD2 (5 bases). The CDR3 extends over 12 amino acids. Germline values: CDR1 MDHEN, CDR2 SYDVKM. The V end lost 4 bases, the J end lost 5 bases, and 8 bases lay between the germline ends. This CDR3 is CASSSGLETQYF. CDR3 DNA sequence: TGTGCCAGCAGTTCGGGGTTGGAGACCCAGTACTTC.

V is TRBV7-9 and J is TRBJ1-3; TRBD1 might be the D (6 bases). The CDR3 runs 12 residues. Per the germline V gene, CDR1 is SEHNR and CDR2 is FQNEAQ (reference sequence). Trimming stripped 5 bases from V and 4 bases from J, with 6 bases between. The CDR3 region has the DNA TGTGCCAGCAGCCAGGGGGGAAACACCATATATTTT. It yields the protein CASSQGGNTIYF.

The rearrangement links TRBV5-4 to TRBJ1-4; possibly TRBD1 for D (6 bases). V was pared by 4 bases and J by 4 bases, with 20 bases between. This CDR3 is built from 17 residues. CDR1 and CDR2 from the germline V gene are SGHNT and YYREEE (reference sequence). The CDR3 here is CASSGGGHPSNNEKLFF. DNA for the CDR3: TGTGCCAGCAGCGGGGGGGGACACCCGTCGAATAATGAAAAACTGTTTTTT.

The J gene is TRBJ1-2, the V gene TRBV18, with TRBD1 matching 11 bases. This CDR3 has 13 residues. The ends lost 3 bases at V and 8 bases at J; junction bases unmatched: 2. Germline CDR1 KGHSH, CDR2 LQKENI. For the CDR3, the DNA is TGTGCCAGCTCACCGGGACAGGGGGTCGGCTACACCTTC. Translating it yields CASSPGQGVGYTF.

This clone occurred once. This chain joins TRBV9 and TRBJ1-1; the match to TRBD1 covers 10 bases. The CDR3 runs 17 residues. Germline CDR1 SGDLS, CDR2 YYNGEE. Unmatched junction bases numbered 9, after V lost 4 bases and J lost 0 bases. Here the CDR3 DNA reads TGTGCCAGCAGCCCGCGGGACAGGGGAGTTATGAACACTGAAGCTTTCTTT. It translates to CASSPRDRGVMNTEAFF.

The rearrangement links TRBV7-2 to TRBJ1-5; D not certain. Germline V gene sequence: CDR1 SGHTA, CDR2 FQGNSA. V lost 3 bases and J 0 bases, leaving 12 bases between the germline ends. This CDR3 is 16 amino acids long. CDR3 nucleotide sequence: TGTGCCAGCAGCTTGAGGAGGGCCGATAGCAATCAGCCCCAGCATTTT. Translating it yields CASSLRRADSNQPQHF.

This chain links TRBV9 with TRBJ2-1; possible D gene TRBD2, 6 bases. Germline CDR1 SGDLS, CDR2 YYNGEE. The CDR3 extends over 16 amino acids. Trimming left V 2 bases short and J 4 bases short, with 16 bases between. In nucleotides, the CDR3 is TGTGCCAGCAGCGTTTCCGCGGGGATTGGGTACAATGAGCAGTTCTTC. Protein product: CASSVSAGIGYNEQFF.

This clone was counted only a few times. In the same sample, other DNA sequences code for this CDR3. The chain joins TRBV10-3 to TRBJ1-1; TRBD1 is a possible D gene (5 bases). The CDR3 is 15 amino acids. Germline V lookup: CDR1 ENHRY, CDR2 SYGVKD. V lost 2 bases to trimming and J lost 4 bases, with 14 bases between them. CDR3 DNA sequence: TGTGCCATCAGTGAGACAGGAGCGGTGAGCACTGAAGCTTTCTTT. It translates to CAISETGAVSTEAFF.